Sequencing of this TCR beta chain was carried out in a study of a mutant IDH1 vaccine in newly diagnosed glioma. Study-level points and caveats: Vaccine-induced immune responses occurred in 90% to 95% of patients.

The assay was immunoSEQ multiplex PCR, and TCRdb's table has in-frame clones only and misses some. Of 77,000 or so clones listed, around 85% are singletons. This clone was seen a handful of times. Its target is not known. The time point here: week 23, last vaccination. A single vaccine dose contained 300 ug of mutant IDH1 20-mer peptide, and topical imiquimod was used with it. Donors had new WHO grade 3 or 4 IDH1-mutant, ATRX-lost astrocytomas. Sequencing was performed on PBMCs, taken from a glioma patient whose treatment included an IDH1 peptide vaccine. This receptor was taken from a woman between 50 and 59 years old with glioma.

The CDR3 coding sequence is TGTGCCAGCAGTGCGGACAGGGCGAGGGGCACTGAAGCTTTCTTT. Translation gives CASSADRARGTEAFF. The V call is TRBV2, the J call TRBJ1-1, with 8 bases lining up with TRBD1. CDR3 size: 15 residues. V was clipped by 4 bases and J by 4 bases; unmatched bases: 8. Germline loops: CDR1 SNHLY, CDR2 FYNNEI.